Listed below are T cell receptor beta chains from one sample, sequenced in a study of blood T cell repertoires in COVID-19. The table came from immunoSEQ multiplex PCR; TCRdb's copy has only in-frame clones and leaves some out. Of tens of thousands of clones listed, nearly 90% are singletons. Sequencing was carried out using peripheral blood. All receptors derive from a human donor in a cohort sampled during active COVID-19. CDR3s include the opening cysteine and the closing phenylalanine or tryptophan. D genes are given only for firm matches. Clone sizes are given selectively: once, few, many, or a class where the clone is expanded.

D	size	V	J	DNA	CDR3
TRBD1	few	TRBV5-1	TRBJ1-2	TGCGCCAGCAGCTATGGGACAGGGGGCGGCTACACCTTC	CASSYGTGGGYTF
NA	NA	TRBV5-1	TRBJ2-7	TGCGCCAGCAGCTTGGGCGGGGTAATGGACGAGCAGTACTTC	CASSLGGVMDEQYF
TRBD2	NA	TRBV7-6	TRBJ2-3	TGTGCCAGCAGCTTAGGAGGTGTTGCTAGCGGGAGGATGACAGATACGCAGTATTTT	CASSLGGVASGRMTDTQYF
NA	NA	TRBV3-1/TRBV3-2	TRBJ2-2	TGTGCCAGCACCTCTTCGGGGGAGACCGGGGAGCTGTTTTTT	CASTSSGETGELFF
TRBD2	NA	TRBV6-4	TRBJ2-5	TGTGCCAGCAGTGCAACTAGCGTGGAGACCCAGTACTTC	CASSATSVETQYF
NA	NA	TRBV5-1	TRBJ2-5	TGCGCCAGCAGCTTGGCGACTATCTCCCTGTGGCAAGAGACCCAGTACTTC	CASSLATISLWQETQYF
NA	few	TRBV6-1	TRBJ1-5	TGTGCCAGCAGTGAACTGGGGGGATCGGGCAATCAGCCCCAGCATTTT	CASSELGGSGNQPQHF
NA	NA	TRBV27	TRBJ1-2	TGTGCCAGCAGTCAAACAGGCCGTCCGGGCTACACCTTC	CASSQTGRPGYTF
TRBD2	once	TRBV19	TRBJ2-1	TGTGCCAGTAGTAGGGCTAGCGGCTACAATGAGCAGTTCTTC	CASSRASGYNEQFF
TRBD2	NA	TRBV3-1/TRBV3-2	TRBJ2-5	TGTGCCAGCAGCCGAGCTAGCGGTCCAGAGACCCAGTACTTC	CASSRASGPETQYF
NA	NA	TRBV12-3/TRBV12-4	TRBJ2-1	TGTGCCAGCAGTTCCAGCAATGAGCAGTTCTTC	CASSSSNEQFF
TRBD1	NA	TRBV2	TRBJ2-2	TGTGCCAGCAGTGAATCGGCCGGGACAGGGTATAGCACCGGGGAGCTGTTTTTT	CASSESAGTGYSTGELFF
NA	NA	TRBV5-4	TRBJ1-3	TGTGCCAGCAGCACCGGACAGAGCTCTGGAAACACCATATATTTT	CASSTGQSSGNTIYF
TRBD1	NA	TRBV27	TRBJ2-7	TGTGCCAGCAGTCCCAAAAGACAGGGGGTGACCTACGAGCAGTACTTC	CASSPKRQGVTYEQYF
TRBD1	NA	TRBV3-1/TRBV3-2	TRBJ1-2	TGTGCCAGCAGCCGACCGGGACAGGGGGTATATGGCTACACCTTC	CASSRPGQGVYGYTF
NA	NA	TRBV30	TRBJ2-3	TGTGCCTGGAGTGTACAGGGATTGCGCACAGATACGCAGTATTTT	CAWSVQGLRTDTQYF
NA	NA	TRBV6-2/TRBV6-3	TRBJ2-7	TGTGCCAGCAGTAGCATAGCAACGGGTGAGCAGTACTTC	CASSSIATGEQYF
NA	NA	TRBV5-1	TRBJ2-2	TGCGCCAGCAGCTATTCGACTAGTCTCGCCGGGGAGCTGTTTTTT	CASSYSTSLAGELFF
TRBD2	NA	TRBV5-5	TRBJ2-5	TGTGCCAGCCAAGTGGGTAGCGGGGGGGCGATCCAAGAGACCCAGTACTTC	CASQVGSGGAIQETQYF
NA	NA	TRBV30	TRBJ2-1	TGTGCCTGGAGTGCGACAATTGGGGAGCAGTTCTTC	CAWSATIGEQFF
NA	NA	TRBV6-5	TRBJ2-7	TGTGCCAGCAGTTCCCTAGCGCCACACTCCTACGAGCAGTACTTC	CASSSLAPHSYEQYF
NA	few	TRBV7-3	TRBJ2-2	TGTGCCAGCAGCCCCACGGACAGAGACACCGGGGAGCTGTTTTTT	CASSPTDRDTGELFF
NA	NA	TRBV13	TRBJ2-3	TGTGCCAGCAGCCCAAGTCTAGGGGGAACAGATACGCAGTATTTT	CASSPSLGGTDTQYF
NA	NA	TRBV6-2/TRBV6-3	TRBJ2-6	TGTGCCAGCAGTGTCCAGAGGGCTGGGGCCAACGTCCTGACTTTC	CASSVQRAGANVLTF
NA	NA	TRBV19	TRBJ1-6	TGTGCCAGTAGACCCGGGACACTTAATAATTCACCCCTCCACTTT	CASRPGTLNNSPLHF
NA	NA	TRBV5-1	TRBJ1-1	TGCGCCAGCAGCTTACAGGCGAACACTGAAGCTTTCTTT	CASSLQANTEAFF
NA	once	TRBV19	TRBJ2-1	TGTGCCAGTACCAATGGAGGGGGCGGCTACAATGAGCAGTTCTTC	CASTNGGGGYNEQFF
TRBD1	NA	TRBV19	TRBJ1-2	TGTGCCAGTAGTATAGATCCCGGACAGGAAATCAAAGGCTACACCTTC	CASSIDPGQEIKGYTF
NA	NA	TRBV2	TRBJ1-5	TGTGCCAGCAGTCCCGGGACAAATAGCAATCAGCCCCAGCATTTT	CASSPGTNSNQPQHF
TRBD1	NA	TRBV2	TRBJ2-5	TGTGCCAGCTCGGGACAGGGAGAGACCCAGTACTTC	CASSGQGETQYF
TRBD2	NA	TRBV7-6	TRBJ2-7	TGTGCCAGCAGCTTAGCAGGCGGGAGCTCCTACGAGCAGTACTTC	CASSLAGGSSYEQYF
TRBD2	NA	TRBV2	TRBJ2-3	TGTGCCAGCAGTGAAAGGACTAGCGGGATAGATACGCAGTATTTT	CASSERTSGIDTQYF
NA	NA	TRBV30	TRBJ2-6	TGTGCCTGGAGCGAGGGGGTTGGGGCCAACGTCCTGACTTTC	CAWSEGVGANVLTF
NA	once	TRBV4-1	TRBJ1-1	TGCGCCAGCAGCCAAGATCAGGGGCGACCGAACACTGAAGCTTTCTTT	CASSQDQGRPNTEAFF
NA	NA	TRBV7-8	TRBJ1-5	TGTGCCAGCAGCTTAGCGAGCAGGGGACCTACGATCAATCAGCCCCAGCATTTT	CASSLASRGPTINQPQHF
TRBD1	NA	TRBV3-1/TRBV3-2	TRBJ1-4	TGTGCCAGCAGCCGCGGGGGACAGGGGTATGAAAAACTGTTTTTT	CASSRGGQGYEKLFF
TRBD2	NA	TRBV11-2	TRBJ2-2	TGTGCCAGCAGCCCCACACTAGCGGGAGAGACCGGGGAGCTGTTTTTT	CASSPTLAGETGELFF
NA	NA	TRBV4-1	TRBJ2-1	TGCGCCAGCAGGTTCGGTCATGAGCAGTTCTTC	CASRFGHEQFF